The 22 T cell receptor beta chains in this list originate from one sample, sequenced in a study of blood T cell repertoires in COVID-19. The method was immunoSEQ multiplex PCR; TCRdb's version includes in-frame clones alone and lacks a portion of them. The profile shows some 250,000 clones, roughly four fifths of them singletons. The sample comprised peripheral blood. These receptors came from a man aged 30-40 years who had recovered from COVID-19.

The V call is TRBV5-5, the J call TRBJ2-7, with D possibly being TRBD1 (7 bases). Trimming took off 0 bases at V and 6 bases at J, with 10 bases between the two ends. This CDR3 has 13 amino acids. Germline CDR1 reads SGHKS; CDR2 reads YYEKEE (reference sequence). The CDR3 DNA sequence: TGTGCCAGCAGCTTGGGCAGGGGGGTCGAGCAGTACGTC. It is translated as CASSLGRGVEQYV.

The chain joins TRBV12-3 or TRBV12-4 to TRBJ2-3; D ambiguous. V lost 3 bases and J 3 bases, leaving 7 bases between the germline ends. The CDR3 totals 13 residues. DNA of the CDR3: TGTGCCAGCAGTTTTGGCACGACAGATACGCAGTATTTT. This translates into CASSFGTTDTQYF.

This clone was observed a handful of times. J is TRBJ2-1 and V is TRBV10-1; TRBD1 matches 9 bases. V lost 8 bases, J lost 5 bases, and 10 bases stayed unmatched. Germline V gives CDR1 WNHNN, CDR2 SYGVQD (reference sequence). The CDR3 spans 15 residues. Here the CDR3 reads CASDFRTGADNEQFF. CDR3 DNA sequence: TGCGCCAGCGACTTCAGGACAGGGGCTGACAATGAGCAGTTCTTC.

The J gene is TRBJ2-6, the V gene TRBV27, with D perhaps TRBD1 (5 bases). Germline CDR1 MNHEY, CDR2 SMNVEV (reference sequence). This CDR3 has 16 residues. Deletions cut 5 bases from V and 0 bases from J, with 11 bases between. CDR3 DNA sequence: TGTGCCAGCAGTAATCGACAGTCCTCTGGGGCCAACGTCCTGACTTTC. It is translated as CASSNRQSSGANVLTF. Looking up the rest from reference TRBV27 and TRBJ2-6 gives the full variable domain: EAQVTQNPRYLITVTGKKLTVTCSQNMNHEYMSWYRQDPGLGLRQIYYSMNVEVTDKGDVPEGYKVSRKEKRNFPLILESPSPNQTSLYFCASSNRQSSGANVLTFGAGSRLTVL.

This sequence joins TRBV5-5 and TRBJ1-5; maybe TRBD1 (5 bases). CDR1 SGHKS and CDR2 YYEKEE come from the germline V gene (reference sequence). The CDR3 totals 13 residues. V gave up 0 bases and J gave up 5 bases, with 6 bases separating them. CDR3 in amino acids: CASSLGGDQPQHF. The CDR3 DNA follows: TGTGCCAGCAGCTTGGGGGGGGATCAGCCCCAGCATTTT.

The V call is TRBV2, the J call TRBJ2-1, with 8 bases identical to TRBD2. Germline trimming cut 7 bases from V and 12 bases from J; bases unmatched to any gene: 17. Looked up from germline, CDR1 is SNHLY and CDR2 is FYNNEI. The CDR3 is 15 amino acids. The CDR3 protein is CASTSLAGYTRGQFF. The CDR3 nucleotides are TGTGCCAGCACCAGCCTAGCGGGCTATACGAGGGGGCAGTTCTTC.

This sequence joins TRBV7-2 and TRBJ1-2; 9 bases are shared with TRBD1. From germline, CDR1 is SGHTA and CDR2 FQGNSA. Unmatched junction bases numbered 2, after V lost 1 base and J lost 5 bases. The CDR3 sequence is 14 residues long. The CDR3 sequence: CASSLGDRAYGYTF. The CDR3, as DNA: TGTGCCAGCAGCTTAGGGGACAGGGCGTATGGCTACACCTTC. Full variable domain (outside the CDR3, taken from reference TRBV7-2 and TRBJ1-2): GAGVSQSPSNKVTEKGKDVELRCDPISGHTALYWYRQSLGQGLEFLIYFQGNSAPDKSGLPSDRFSAERTGGSVSTLTIQRTQQEDSAVYLCASSLGDRAYGYTFGSGTRLTVV.

The gene calls are TRBV5-1 and TRBJ2-5; possible D gene TRBD2, 6 bases. The CDR3 sequence is 13 residues long. The V gene's germline CDR1 is SGHRS and CDR2 YFSETQ. V lost 2 bases and J 2 bases, leaving 7 bases between the germline ends. The chain's CDR3 is CASSFGGQETQYF. DNA of the CDR3: TGCGCCAGCAGCTTCGGAGGGCAAGAGACCCAGTACTTC.

The chain combines TRBV12-5 with TRBJ2-1; D gene unclear. V was clipped by 10 bases and J by 0 bases, with 10 bases between them. Per the germline V gene, CDR1 is LGHNT and CDR2 is FRNRAP. The CDR3 is 13 amino acids. CDR3 nucleotide sequence: TGTGCTACGGTCCAAAGCTCCTACAATGAGCAGTTCTTC. Residues: CATVQSSYNEQFF.

The chain couples TRBV14 to TRBJ1-1, with D possibly matching TRBD1 (5 bases). V was pared by 7 bases and J by 4 bases, with 16 bases between. This CDR3 contains 14 residues. Germline CDR1 reads SGHDN; CDR2 reads FVKESK. The CDR3 reads CASNPLGGVTEAFF. In DNA, the CDR3 is TGTGCCAGCAACCCCTTGGGGGGGGTCACTGAAGCTTTCTTT.

Only one count was recorded for this clone. CDR3 protein: CASSLQEVDTEAFF. DNA for the CDR3: TGTGCCAGCTCACTCCAGGAGGTGGACACTGAAGCTTTCTTT. This chain uses TRBV18 with TRBJ1-1; D is unresolved. Germline values: CDR1 KGHSH, CDR2 LQKENI. The CDR3 is made up of 14 amino acids. V gave up 4 bases and J gave up 3 bases, with 12 bases separating them.

This chain links TRBV21-1 with TRBJ2-5; TRBD1 was called by the table and not checked on the DNA. TRBV21-1 is a recognized pseudogene. CDR3 length equals 16 residues. This CDR3 reads CASSKERPGGQETQYF. The DNA for the CDR3 is TGTGCCAGCAGCAAGGAGCGGCCAGGGGGGCAAGAGACCCAGTACTTC.

This clone was observed a few times. The genes are TRBV2 and TRBJ1-3, with 10 bases fitting TRBD1. V dropped 2 bases and J dropped 4; count of bases not matched to a gene: 5. Germline values: CDR1 SNHLY, CDR2 FYNNEI. The CDR3 spans 16 residues. The CDR3 region is CASSERTGGTGNTIYF. CDR3 nucleotides: TGTGCCAGCAGTGAAAGGACAGGGGGGACGGGAAACACCATATATTTT. Full variable domain (missing parts from reference TRBV2 and TRBJ1-3): EPEVTQTPSHQVTQMGQEVILRCVPISNHLYFYWYRQILGQKVEFLVSFYNNEISEKSEIFDDQFSVERPDGSNFTLKIRSTKLEDSAMYFCASSERTGGTGNTIYFGEGSWLTVV.

V gene TRBV6-5 combines with J gene TRBJ2-3; no clear D gene. Germline CDR1 MNHEY, CDR2 SVGAGI. V lost 6 bases and J 5 bases, leaving 6 bases between the germline ends. This CDR3 comprises 11 residues. CDR3: CASSHGDTQYF. As DNA, the CDR3 is TGTGCCAGCAGCCACGGAGATACGCAGTATTTT.

The chain joins TRBV5-6 to TRBJ1-1; maybe TRBD1 (6 bases). The CDR3 is 14 residues long. Trimming took off 5 bases at V and 0 bases at J, with 11 bases between the two ends. CDR1 and CDR2 (germline): SGHDT, YYEEEE. The CDR3 bases are TGTGCCAGCAGTAGACAGGAGATGAACACTGAAGCTTTCTTT. It translates to CASSRQEMNTEAFF.

The J gene is TRBJ2-3, the V gene TRBV5-1, with 13 bases that match TRBD2. Germline V gene sequence: CDR1 SGHRS, CDR2 YFSETQ. Unmatched junction bases numbered 5, after V lost 4 bases and J lost 3 bases. CDR3 length: 16 amino acids. CDR3 sequence reads: CASSELAGGATDTQYF. The CDR3 region has the DNA TGCGCCAGCAGCGAACTAGCGGGGGGGGCAACAGATACGCAGTATTTT.

V gene TRBV27 combines with J gene TRBJ1-6, with D uncertain. The CDR3 runs to 14 residues. CDR1 and CDR2 from the germline V gene are MNHEY and SMNVEV (reference sequence). The V end lost 3 bases, the J end lost 10 bases, and 13 bases lay between the germline ends. CDR3 in amino acids: CASSFTMGGSPLHF. CDR3 bases: TGTGCCAGCAGTTTTACAATGGGAGGATCACCCCTCCACTTT.

This chain uses TRBV6-4 with TRBJ2-1; D remains ambiguous. The germline V gene has CDR1 MRHNA and CDR2 SNTAGT. Trimming removed 4 bases from V and 1 base from J, with 8 bases in between. This CDR3 has 14 amino acids. CDR3 in DNA: TGTGCCAGCAGTGTTGAGGCGTCCTACAATGAGCAGTTCTTC. As protein: CASSVEASYNEQFF.

There are many counts of this clone. The chain is built from TRBV9 and TRBJ2-7, with 10 bases matching TRBD2. Germline loops: CDR1 SGDLS, CDR2 YYNGEE. J lost 6 bases, V lost 1 base, and 7 bases had no gene match. The CDR3 totals 15 residues. The CDR3 bases are TGTGCCAGCAGCGTAACAGGTAGCGGGGGGATCGAGCAGTACTTC. Protein sequence: CASSVTGSGGIEQYF.

The chain has TRBV11-2 and TRBJ2-1, with 7 bases fitting TRBD1. Germline V gene sequence: CDR1 SGHAT, CDR2 FQNNGV. CDR3 size: 14 residues. After removal of 8 bases from V and 2 bases from J, the junction contained 6 bases not matched to a gene. The CDR3, as DNA: TGTGCCAGCCAAAAAGGGGGCCCCTACAATGAGCAGTTCTTC. Protein: CASQKGGPYNEQFF.

The chain carries TRBV6-6 and TRBJ2-5, with 9 bases matching TRBD2. In germline, CDR1 is MNHNY, CDR2 SVGAGI (reference sequence). This CDR3 spans 14 amino acids. V shed 7 bases, J shed 5 bases, and the junction held 8 bases outside the gene matches. The CDR3, as DNA: TGTGCCAGCAATTCAGCGGGGGGCGGCGAGACCCAGTACTTC. Translation gives CASNSAGGGETQYF.

This sequence joins TRBV28 and TRBJ2-7, with 9 bases that match TRBD2. CDR1 is MDHEN and CDR2 is SYDVKM in the germline V gene. The V gene end was trimmed by 6 bases and the J gene end by 6 bases; junction bases not matched to a gene: 12. This CDR3 is built from 15 residues. The CDR3 DNA sequence: TGTGCCAGCAGCTTGGGCGGGGGGGTACTAGTCGAGCAGTACGTC. Encoded protein: CASSLGGGVLVEQYV.